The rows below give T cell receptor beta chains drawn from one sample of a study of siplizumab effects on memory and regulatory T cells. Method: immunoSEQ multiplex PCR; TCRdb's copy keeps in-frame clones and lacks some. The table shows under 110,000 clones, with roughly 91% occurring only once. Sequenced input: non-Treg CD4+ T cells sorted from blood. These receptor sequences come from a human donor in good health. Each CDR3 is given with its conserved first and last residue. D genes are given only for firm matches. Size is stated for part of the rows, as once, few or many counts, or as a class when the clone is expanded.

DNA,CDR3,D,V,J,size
TGTGCCAGCACCGGACAGGGCTACGAGCAGTACTTC,CASTGQGYEQYF,TRBD1,TRBV7-9,TRBJ2-7,-
TGTGCCAGCAGCCAGGACATTTTCTCCTACGAGCAGTACTTC,CASSQDIFSYEQYF,-,TRBV5-4,TRBJ2-7,once
TGTGCCAGCAGTGACTCAGGGACTAGCGGGAGCAAAGGCACAGATACGCAGTATTTT,CASSDSGTSGSKGTDTQYF,TRBD2,TRBV6-4,TRBJ2-3,-
TGTGCCAGCAGTGAGGTTGACAGGTACAATGAGCAGTTCTTC,CASSEVDRYNEQFF,-,TRBV25-1,TRBJ2-1,-
TGTGCCAGCAGCTTAGTCCAGGGAGCTGAAGCTTTCTTT,CASSLVQGAEAFF,-,TRBV7-9,TRBJ1-1,-
TGTGCCATCAGTGAGTCTGGGACAGGGGGTCTGAACACTGAAGCTTTCTTT,CAISESGTGGLNTEAFF,TRBD1,TRBV10-3,TRBJ1-1,-
TGTGCCAGCAGTTCTTTGACAGGGGCTAGGTGGGGCAATCAGCCCCAGCATTTT,CASSSLTGARWGNQPQHF,TRBD1,TRBV28,TRBJ1-5,once
TGTGCTAGACCCGTAGAAGGGGGCGCAGGTAAACATACAGGCGGGGAGCTGTTTTTT,CARPVEGGAGKHTGGELFF,TRBD1,TRBV12-5,TRBJ2-2,-
TGTGCCAGCAGCTTAGCGGGGGTCCCGGGACCAAGGTATGGCTACACCTTC,CASSLAGVPGPRYGYTF,-,TRBV7-9,TRBJ1-2,-
TGTGCCAGCAGTTTCTGGGGGCGTGGGGATCAGCCCCAGCATTTT,CASSFWGRGDQPQHF,-,TRBV28,TRBJ1-5,-
TGTGCCAGCAGCTTTGACCAGGGAGGAAGAACTAATGAAAAACTGTTTTTT,CASSFDQGGRTNEKLFF,-,TRBV5-6,TRBJ1-4,-
TGTGCCAGCAGCTTACTGCAGACCGGGGAGCTGTTTTTT,CASSLLQTGELFF,-,TRBV11-2,TRBJ2-2,-
TGTGCCAGCAGCGCGTCGGGACAGGGGGCTGGAAACACCATATATTTT,CASSASGQGAGNTIYF,TRBD1,TRBV9,TRBJ1-3,-
TGTGCCAGCAGTTTCTTGGGAGACCAAGTTGCTGGAAACACCATATATTTT,CASSFLGDQVAGNTIYF,-,TRBV9,TRBJ1-3,-
TGTGCCTGGGGCTCGGGACTAGCGGGATCCGAGCAGTACTTC,CAWGSGLAGSEQYF,TRBD2,TRBV30,TRBJ2-7,-
TGCGCCAGCAGCTTGCGTTTATCGGGTAACACTGAAGCTTTCTTT,CASSLRLSGNTEAFF,-,TRBV5-1,TRBJ1-1,-
TGTGCCATCAGTGAGTCGACGATGCCCCAGCATTTT,CAISESTMPQHF,-,TRBV10-3,TRBJ1-5,-
TGTGCCAGCAGTGAACTACACACAGATACGCAGTATTTT,CASSELHTDTQYF,-,TRBV2,TRBJ2-3,-
TGTGCCACCAGCAGGTCCGGGACAGTTAACAATGAGCAGTTCTTC,CATSRSGTVNNEQFF,TRBD1,TRBV15,TRBJ2-1,-
TGTGCCAGCAGCTTCCGACATGAGGGTAGTTATATACGCGAGCAGTACTTC,CASSFRHEGSYIREQYF,-,TRBV7-2,TRBJ2-7,-
TGTGCCAGCAACCGACAGGGCGGCACTGAAGCTTTCTTT,CASNRQGGTEAFF,TRBD1,TRBV6-5,TRBJ1-1,-
TGTGCCAGCAGTTTTCTAGGGGGCTATGGCTACACCTTC,CASSFLGGYGYTF,-,TRBV28,TRBJ1-2,-
TGTGCCAGCAGCTCCAGGGTGCAAGAGACCCAGTACTTC,CASSSRVQETQYF,-,TRBV7-2,TRBJ2-5,-